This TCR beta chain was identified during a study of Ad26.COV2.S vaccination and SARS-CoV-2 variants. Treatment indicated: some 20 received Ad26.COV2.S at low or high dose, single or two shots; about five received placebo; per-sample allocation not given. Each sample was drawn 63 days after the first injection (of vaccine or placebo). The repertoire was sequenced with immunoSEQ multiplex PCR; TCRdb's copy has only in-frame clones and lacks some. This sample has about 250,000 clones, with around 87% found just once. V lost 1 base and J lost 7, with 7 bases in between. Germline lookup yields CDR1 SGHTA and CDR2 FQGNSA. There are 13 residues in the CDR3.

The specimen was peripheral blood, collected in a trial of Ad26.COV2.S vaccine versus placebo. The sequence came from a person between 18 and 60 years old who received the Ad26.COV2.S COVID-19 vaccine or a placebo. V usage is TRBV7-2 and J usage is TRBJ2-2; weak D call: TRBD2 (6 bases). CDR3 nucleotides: TGTGCCAGCAGCTTAGGGGGAGGCGGGGAGCTGTTTTTT. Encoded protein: CASSLGGGGELFF. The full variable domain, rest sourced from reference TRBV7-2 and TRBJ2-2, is GAGVSQSPSNKVTEKGKDVELRCDPISGHTALYWYRQSLGQGLEFLIYFQGNSAPDKSGLPSDRFSAERTGGSVSTLTIQRTQQEDSAVYLCASSLGGGGELFFGEGSRLTVL.